A selection of T cell receptor beta chains follows, all from one sample in a study of cytomegalovirus exposure and HLA in healthy donors. The method was immunoSEQ multiplex PCR; TCRdb's version includes in-frame clones alone and lacks a portion of them. Among roughly 95,000 clones, 65% to 90% were seen once, and the ten largest hold less than 4%. The material sequenced was PBMCs. These receptors originate from a man aged 25-45 years in good health and CMV-seropositive. CDR3s include the opening cysteine and the closing phenylalanine or tryptophan. The D gene is left open where the match is weak. Size is omitted from some rows. Given values are once, few, many or a class for expanded clones.

v_gene: TRBV5-1; d_gene: TRBD1; j_gene: TRBJ1-1; abundance: -; CDR3nt: TGCGCCAGCAGCGCCGGGACAGGGCAACCGAACACTGAAGCTTTCTTT; CDR3aa: CASSAGTGQPNTEAFF
v_gene: TRBV7-9; d_gene: -; j_gene: TRBJ2-1; abundance: -; CDR3nt: TGTGCCAGCAGCCGACTAGTAGATGAGCAGTTCTTC; CDR3aa: CASSRLVDEQFF
v_gene: TRBV5-4; d_gene: TRBD2; j_gene: TRBJ2-1; abundance: -; CDR3nt: TGTGCCAGCAGCTTGTGGACTAGCGGATACAATGAGCAGTTCTTC; CDR3aa: CASSLWTSGYNEQFF
v_gene: TRBV5-5; d_gene: -; j_gene: TRBJ2-5; abundance: -; CDR3nt: TGTGCCAGCCAAGGTCAGGGGACGGTGACCCAGTACTTC; CDR3aa: CASQGQGTVTQYF
v_gene: TRBV5-1; d_gene: TRBD2; j_gene: TRBJ2-1; abundance: few; CDR3nt: TGCGCCAGCAGCTTGTTGGGCGGGAGCTCCTACAATGAGCAGTTCTTC; CDR3aa: CASSLLGGSSYNEQFF
v_gene: TRBV28; d_gene: -; j_gene: TRBJ1-3; abundance: once; CDR3nt: TGTGCCAGCAGTTTAGGAGGTTCTGGAAACACCATATATTTT; CDR3aa: CASSLGGSGNTIYF
v_gene: TRBV16; d_gene: -; j_gene: TRBJ2-3; abundance: -; CDR3nt: TGTGCCAGCAGCAAAATCCGGGGGACAGGTGCGGGGGACCGCACAGATACGCAGTATTTT; CDR3aa: CASSKIRGTGAGDRTDTQYF
v_gene: TRBV2; d_gene: TRBD2; j_gene: TRBJ2-7; abundance: once; CDR3nt: TGTGCCGGGGGGGTCTCCTACGAGCAGTACTTC; CDR3aa: CAGGVSYEQYF
v_gene: TRBV6-1; d_gene: -; j_gene: TRBJ2-5; abundance: -; CDR3nt: TGTGCCAGCAGTGAACGGCAAGAGACCCAGTACTTC; CDR3aa: CASSERQETQYF
v_gene: TRBV9; d_gene: -; j_gene: TRBJ1-3; abundance: -; CDR3nt: TGTGCCAGCAGCGTAGAGGGGCTCTCTGGAAACACCATATATTTT; CDR3aa: CASSVEGLSGNTIYF
v_gene: TRBV27; d_gene: TRBD1; j_gene: TRBJ2-2; abundance: few; CDR3nt: TGTGCCAGCAGCCAGACAGGGGGCTACACCGGGGAGCTGTTTTTT; CDR3aa: CASSQTGGYTGELFF
v_gene: TRBV5-6; d_gene: TRBD2; j_gene: TRBJ2-2; abundance: -; CDR3nt: TGTGCCAGCAGCTTTGCAGCGGGAGGGGGCACCGGGGAGCTGTTTTTT; CDR3aa: CASSFAAGGGTGELFF
v_gene: TRBV5-6; d_gene: -; j_gene: TRBJ2-7; abundance: -; CDR3nt: TGTGCCAGCAGCTTGGGGGCTGGACTTCACCTCAACTACGAGCAGTACTTC; CDR3aa: CASSLGAGLHLNYEQYF
v_gene: TRBV7-6; d_gene: TRBD2; j_gene: TRBJ2-1; abundance: -; CDR3nt: TGTGCCAGCAGCTGGAGCGGGAGCTCCTACAATGAGCAGTTCTTC; CDR3aa: CASSWSGSSYNEQFF
v_gene: TRBV19; d_gene: TRBD2; j_gene: TRBJ2-1; abundance: -; CDR3nt: TGTGCCAGTAGTATAGCGGCGGGAGGGAGCAATGAGCAGTTCTTC; CDR3aa: CASSIAAGGSNEQFF
v_gene: TRBV30; d_gene: -; j_gene: TRBJ2-5; abundance: once; CDR3nt: TGTGCCTGGAGTGCTGGGGGCGTTGAGGAGACCCAGTACTTC; CDR3aa: CAWSAGGVEETQYF
v_gene: TRBV6-1; d_gene: TRBD1; j_gene: TRBJ1-1; abundance: -; CDR3nt: TGTGCCAGCAGGGACAGGGGAGGAGAGACTGAAGCTTTCTTT; CDR3aa: CASRDRGGETEAFF
v_gene: TRBV6-5; d_gene: TRBD2; j_gene: TRBJ2-7; abundance: -; CDR3nt: TGTGCCAGCAGTCCGGGACTAGCGGGGTACGAGCAGTACTTC; CDR3aa: CASSPGLAGYEQYF
v_gene: TRBV27; d_gene: -; j_gene: TRBJ1-5; abundance: -; CDR3nt: TGTGCCAGCAGCCTGGTGGGGCATAGCAATCAGCCCCAGCATTTT; CDR3aa: CASSLVGHSNQPQHF
v_gene: TRBV19; d_gene: TRBD2; j_gene: TRBJ2-1; abundance: -; CDR3nt: TGTGCCAGTAGTATATTGGGGACTAGCGGGAAGGACAATGAGCAGTTCTTC; CDR3aa: CASSILGTSGKDNEQFF
v_gene: TRBV10-2; d_gene: TRBD1; j_gene: TRBJ1-5; abundance: -; CDR3nt: TGCGCCAGCAACTTACAGGGGGCTAATCAGCCCCAGCATTTT; CDR3aa: CASNLQGANQPQHF
v_gene: TRBV5-1; d_gene: TRBD1; j_gene: TRBJ1-3; abundance: -; CDR3nt: TGCGCCAGCAGCACCCACAGGGGAGCGGCTGGAAACACCATATATTTT; CDR3aa: CASSTHRGAAGNTIYF
v_gene: TRBV7-9; d_gene: -; j_gene: TRBJ1-1; abundance: -; CDR3nt: TGTGCCAGCAGCTTAGATCCAGGTTTTGCGCCAGAAGCTTTCTTT; CDR3aa: CASSLDPGFAPEAFF
v_gene: TRBV6-5; d_gene: -; j_gene: TRBJ1-1; abundance: -; CDR3nt: TGTGCCATCTTTTCCAGTACTGAAGCTTTCTTT; CDR3aa: CAIFSSTEAFF
v_gene: TRBV6-1; d_gene: TRBD1; j_gene: TRBJ2-7; abundance: -; CDR3nt: TGTGCCAGCAGTGCTATAACCGGGACAGGGCATGAGCAGTACTTC; CDR3aa: CASSAITGTGHEQYF
v_gene: TRBV15; d_gene: TRBD2; j_gene: TRBJ2-1; abundance: -; CDR3nt: TGTGCCACCGGCGGGGGGCGGGAGTTCGATGAGCAGTTCTTC; CDR3aa: CATGGGREFDEQFF
v_gene: TRBV5-6; d_gene: TRBD1; j_gene: TRBJ2-7; abundance: -; CDR3nt: TGTGCCAGCAGCTTCAGGGGGCGGGACTACGAGCAGTACTTC; CDR3aa: CASSFRGRDYEQYF
v_gene: TRBV6-5; d_gene: TRBD2; j_gene: TRBJ2-1; abundance: -; CDR3nt: TGTGCCAGCAGTCTAGCGGGAGGGCCCAATGAGCAGTTCTTC; CDR3aa: CASSLAGGPNEQFF
v_gene: TRBV15; d_gene: TRBD1; j_gene: TRBJ1-5; abundance: -; CDR3nt: TGTGCCACCAGCAGAGAACAGGGGCCCAATCAGCCCCAGCATTTT; CDR3aa: CATSREQGPNQPQHF
v_gene: TRBV28; d_gene: -; j_gene: TRBJ1-1; abundance: -; CDR3nt: TGTGCCAGCAGTCCCATAATTAGTGAAGCTTTCTTT; CDR3aa: CASSPIISEAFF
v_gene: TRBV2; d_gene: TRBD2; j_gene: TRBJ2-7; abundance: once; CDR3nt: TGTGCCAGCAGTGTGTCCCGGGACTACCCGTACTTC; CDR3aa: CASSVSRDYPYF
v_gene: TRBV19; d_gene: -; j_gene: TRBJ2-2; abundance: -; CDR3nt: TGTGCCAGTAGTATTCCGGGGGCGAACACCGGGGAGCTGTTTTTT; CDR3aa: CASSIPGANTGELFF
v_gene: TRBV10-2; d_gene: -; j_gene: TRBJ2-5; abundance: -; CDR3nt: TGCGCCAGCAGTGAGTCGACTAGGGCATTCCAAGAGACCCAGTACTTC; CDR3aa: CASSESTRAFQETQYF
v_gene: TRBV30; d_gene: TRBD2; j_gene: TRBJ2-1; abundance: -; CDR3nt: TGTGCCTGGAGTGGTGGATCGGCTAGCGGATCGTACAATGAGCAGTTCTTC; CDR3aa: CAWSGGSASGSYNEQFF
v_gene: TRBV12-5; d_gene: TRBD2; j_gene: TRBJ2-1; abundance: -; CDR3nt: TGTGCTAGTGGTTTCTTAGCGGGAGGAATGGATGAGCAGTTCTTC; CDR3aa: CASGFLAGGMDEQFF
v_gene: TRBV28; d_gene: -; j_gene: TRBJ2-5; abundance: few; CDR3nt: TGTGCCAGCACTCCTTTGGGCCGAAGGTCGACCGGAGAGACCCAGTACTTC; CDR3aa: CASTPLGRRSTGETQYF
v_gene: TRBV30; d_gene: TRBD1; j_gene: TRBJ1-5; abundance: -; CDR3nt: TGTGCCTGGAAGGGGGCAGGCAATCAGCCCCAGCATTTT; CDR3aa: CAWKGAGNQPQHF
v_gene: TRBV19; d_gene: TRBD1; j_gene: TRBJ1-5; abundance: -; CDR3nt: TGTGCCAGTAGTAATCCCGGGACAGGGATTTCCAATCAGCCCCAGCATTTT; CDR3aa: CASSNPGTGISNQPQHF
v_gene: TRBV30; d_gene: -; j_gene: TRBJ2-1; abundance: -; CDR3nt: TGTGCCTGGAGTACCACAGATGGTGAGCAGTTCTTC; CDR3aa: CAWSTTDGEQFF
v_gene: TRBV5-1; d_gene: TRBD2; j_gene: TRBJ2-2; abundance: -; CDR3nt: TGCGCCAGCAGCGGGACTAGCGGGAGCGGGTTTCGGGAGCTGTTTTTT; CDR3aa: CASSGTSGSGFRELFF
v_gene: TRBV15; d_gene: TRBD1; j_gene: TRBJ2-3; abundance: -; CDR3nt: TGTGCCACCCTCGGACAAAAGGGGGCAACAGATACGCAGTATTTT; CDR3aa: CATLGQKGATDTQYF
v_gene: TRBV9; d_gene: -; j_gene: TRBJ1-4; abundance: -; CDR3nt: TGTGCCAGCAGCCCCCGTGTGTCGACAGCCAGTTGGGAAAAACTGTTTTTT; CDR3aa: CASSPRVSTASWEKLFF
v_gene: TRBV6-1; d_gene: -; j_gene: TRBJ1-2; abundance: -; CDR3nt: TGTGCCAGCAGTCTGGTAGGGGGGGACTATGGCTACACCTTC; CDR3aa: CASSLVGGDYGYTF
v_gene: TRBV5-1; d_gene: -; j_gene: TRBJ2-7; abundance: -; CDR3nt: TGCGCCAGCAGCTGGGACAATTCCTACGAGCAGTACTTC; CDR3aa: CASSWDNSYEQYF
v_gene: TRBV2; d_gene: TRBD2; j_gene: TRBJ2-7; abundance: -; CDR3nt: TGTGCCAGCAGTGAACAAGCGGGACGGATCGGCGACGAGCAGTACTTC; CDR3aa: CASSEQAGRIGDEQYF
v_gene: TRBV27; d_gene: TRBD2; j_gene: TRBJ2-7; abundance: -; CDR3nt: TGTGCCTCCGCGACTGTCGGACTAGCGGGTAACTCCTACGAGCAGTACTTC; CDR3aa: CASATVGLAGNSYEQYF
v_gene: TRBV28; d_gene: TRBD1; j_gene: TRBJ1-5; abundance: -; CDR3nt: TGTGCCAGCAGCATGGACAGGGGAATAGGGACCCAGCATTTT; CDR3aa: CASSMDRGIGTQHF
v_gene: TRBV7-8; d_gene: -; j_gene: TRBJ2-7; abundance: -; CDR3nt: TGTGCCAGCCAACCCACCGGGACAATCAACTCAGGCTACGAGCAGTACTTC; CDR3aa: CASQPTGTINSGYEQYF
v_gene: TRBV29-1; d_gene: TRBD1; j_gene: TRBJ2-7; abundance: -; CDR3nt: TGCAGCGTTGAAGCCTCCGGGACAGGGACCTACGAGCAGTACTTC; CDR3aa: CSVEASGTGTYEQYF
v_gene: TRBV6-1; d_gene: TRBD2; j_gene: TRBJ2-7; abundance: -; CDR3nt: TGTGCCAGCAGGATTAGCGGGAGTTTGTCCTACGAGCAGTACTTC; CDR3aa: CASRISGSLSYEQYF
v_gene: TRBV28; d_gene: -; j_gene: TRBJ1-2; abundance: -; CDR3nt: TGTGCCAGCAGTTTGCCAGGCCCTCCCTATGGCTACACCTTC; CDR3aa: CASSLPGPPYGYTF
v_gene: TRBV5-1; d_gene: -; j_gene: TRBJ2-5; abundance: -; CDR3nt: TGCGCCAGCAGCCTTCGAGGGGAGCGGGTACAAGAGACCCAGTACTTC; CDR3aa: CASSLRGERVQETQYF